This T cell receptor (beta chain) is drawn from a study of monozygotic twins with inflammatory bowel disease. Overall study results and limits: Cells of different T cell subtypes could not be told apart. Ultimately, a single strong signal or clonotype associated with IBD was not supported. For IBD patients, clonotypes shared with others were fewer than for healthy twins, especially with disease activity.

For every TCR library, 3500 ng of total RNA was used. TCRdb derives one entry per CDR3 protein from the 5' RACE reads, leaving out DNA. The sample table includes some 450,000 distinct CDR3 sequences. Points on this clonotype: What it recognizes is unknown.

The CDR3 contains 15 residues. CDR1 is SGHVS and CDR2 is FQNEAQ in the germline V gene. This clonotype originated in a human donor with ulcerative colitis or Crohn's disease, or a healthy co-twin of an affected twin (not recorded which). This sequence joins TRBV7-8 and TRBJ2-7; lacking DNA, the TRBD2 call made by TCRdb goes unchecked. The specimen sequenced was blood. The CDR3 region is CASSPRGDFYYEQYF. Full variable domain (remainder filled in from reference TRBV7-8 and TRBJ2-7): GAGVSQSPRYKVAKRGQDVALRCDPISGHVSLFWYQQALGQGPEFLTYFQNEAQLDKSGLPSDRFFAERPEGSVSTLKIQRTQQEDSAVYLCASSPRGDFYYEQYFGPGTRLTVT.